This is a list of T cell receptor beta chains from one sample in a study of CD8 T cells in ankylosing spondylitis. TCRdb processed the 5' RACE reads anew with MiXCR; each CDR3 protein has one entry. The sample consists of about 350,000 distinct CDR3 sequences, around 20% of them appearing once. The source material was blood, either unsorted or a sorted T cell fraction (not recorded which). These receptor sequences come from a male donor with ankylosing spondylitis or in good health (not recorded which). The CDR3 runs from the conserved cysteine through the conserved F or W. Rows give clone size only sometimes, using once, few, many, or a class for an expanded clone.

v_call: TRBV27; j_call: TRBJ1-3; clone_size: -; cdr3_aa: CASSLDRVGNTIYF
v_call: TRBV4-1; j_call: TRBJ1-1; clone_size: few; cdr3_aa: CASSQGPGQGLGAFF
v_call: TRBV6-5; j_call: TRBJ2-7; clone_size: few; cdr3_aa: CASSYLGRSYEQYF
v_call: TRBV27; j_call: TRBJ2-1; clone_size: few; cdr3_aa: CASRAQRGGDNEQFF
v_call: TRBV29-1; j_call: TRBJ2-1; clone_size: -; cdr3_aa: CSARGLSHNEQFF
v_call: TRBV12-3/TRBV12-4; j_call: TRBJ1-5; clone_size: many; cdr3_aa: CASSLGSNQPQHF
v_call: TRBV3-1; j_call: TRBJ2-5; clone_size: -; cdr3_aa: CASSQWGQGAWETQYF
v_call: TRBV12-3/TRBV12-4; j_call: TRBJ1-5; clone_size: -; cdr3_aa: CASSFMGAHQPQHF
v_call: TRBV7-9; j_call: TRBJ2-7; clone_size: -; cdr3_aa: CASSLAPSGGAREQYF
v_call: TRBV7-8; j_call: TRBJ2-1; clone_size: -; cdr3_aa: CASSLAGVRNEQFF
v_call: TRBV24-1; j_call: TRBJ1-5; clone_size: -; cdr3_aa: CATHRRGDQPQHF
v_call: TRBV5-1; j_call: TRBJ2-1; clone_size: -; cdr3_aa: CASSLRQGASNEQFF
v_call: TRBV29-1; j_call: TRBJ2-1; clone_size: few; cdr3_aa: CSVEGTGGYNEQFF
v_call: TRBV4-2; j_call: TRBJ2-1; clone_size: few; cdr3_aa: CASSQADLNEQFF